The 13 T cell receptor beta chains listed next were all sequenced from one sample in a study of tumor-infiltrating lymphocytes in localized non-small cell lung cancer. Sequenced by immunoSEQ multiplex PCR; TCRdb stores in-frame clones only, minus some. This table holds about 6,900 clones, approximately 74% found once. The sequencing input was lung tumor tissue. These receptors were taken from a human donor with non-small cell lung cancer.

The CDR3 region has the DNA TGTGCCAGCAGCTTAGTAGCGGTCGGGGAGCTGTTTTTT. As protein: CASSLVAVGELFF. The chain combines TRBV7-9 with TRBJ2-2, with D possibly TRBD2 on 6 matching bases. V shed 1 base and J shed 7 bases, with 7 bases lying between them. The germline gives CDR1 SEHNR, CDR2 FQNEAQ (reference sequence). This CDR3 contains 13 residues.

This clone was seen once. V and J are TRBV7-9 and TRBJ2-7; 10 bases line up with TRBD1. J was trimmed by 5 bases and V by 6 bases; bases with no gene match: 4. Germline CDR1 reads SEHNR; CDR2 reads FQNEAQ (reference sequence). The CDR3 has 13 residues. Written as DNA, the CDR3 is TGTGCCAGCAGACCGACAGGGGGCGACGAGCAGTACTTC. Its protein product is CASRPTGGDEQYF.

CDR3 loop: CASSFSTGDGQPQHF. The CDR3 nucleotides are TGTGCCAGCAGCTTTTCGACAGGGGACGGTCAGCCCCAGCATTTT. V usage is TRBV11-2 and J usage is TRBJ1-5; 8 nucleotides agree with TRBD1. This CDR3 is built from 15 residues. CDR1 is SGHAT, CDR2 FQNNGV, per germline. The J segment lost 6 bases and the V segment lost 3 bases, leaving 7 bases of the junction unmatched.

The chain is built from TRBV7-2 and TRBJ2-7, with D hard to call. From germline, CDR1 is SGHTA and CDR2 FQGNSA. The CDR3 spans 17 residues. Deletions cut 1 base from V and 0 bases from J, with 16 bases between. This chain's CDR3 is CASSLVTGSFSSYEQYF. The CDR3 nucleotides read TGTGCCAGCAGCTTAGTGACGGGCTCCTTTAGCTCCTACGAGCAGTACTTC.

The chain combines TRBV19 with TRBJ1-4, with D perhaps matching TRBD1 (6 bases). The CDR3 totals 19 residues. Trimming pared 6 bases from V and 0 bases from J, leaving 23 bases between. Germline CDR1 reads LNHDA; CDR2 reads SQIVND (reference sequence). The CDR3 sequence is CASRDLLGRGSATNEKLFF. CDR3 DNA sequence: TGTGCCAGTAGGGACCTCCTAGGCAGGGGATCTGCAACTAATGAAAAACTGTTTTTT.

The chain employs TRBV7-8 and TRBJ1-1; D ambiguous. CDR1 is SGHVS, CDR2 FQNEAQ, per germline. Trimming left V 1 base short and J 1 base short, with 13 bases between. The CDR3 loop spans 16 amino acids. CDR3 sequence (DNA): TGTGCCAGCAGCTTAGGGGTAGGGAGGTGGAACACTGAAGCTTTCTTT. Protein: CASSLGVGRWNTEAFF.

V gene TRBV10-2 combines with J gene TRBJ2-7; the D gene is possibly TRBD1 (5 bases). Germline lookup yields CDR1 WSHSY and CDR2 SAAADI. This CDR3 has 13 amino acids. V shed 11 bases and J shed 0 bases, with 14 bases lying between them. CDR3 bases: TGCGCCGGCTCTAGGGGTGTCTCCTACGAGCAGTACTTC. The encoded protein is CAGSRGVSYEQYF.

This rearrangement joins TRBV30 to TRBJ2-5; D might be TRBD2 (5 bases). The CDR3 contains 14 residues. Germline V gene lookup returns CDR1 GTSNPN and CDR2 SVGIG (reference sequence). V gave up 3 bases and J gave up 1 base, with 12 bases separating them. CDR3 coding DNA: TGTGCCTGGAGGTCTACTAGTTCCCAAGAGACCCAGTACTTC. Protein sequence: CAWRSTSSQETQYF.

This chain joins TRBV5-1 and TRBJ2-1; 7 bases align to TRBD1. CDR1 and CDR2 from the germline V gene are SGHRS and YFSETQ. The V and J ends lost 4 bases and 7 bases, in that order; junction bases with no gene match: 8. The CDR3 has 14 residues. CDR3 bases: TGCGCCAGCAGCCGACAGGGCCAATATAATGAGCAGTTCTTC. Translating gives CASSRQGQYNEQFF.

The chain carries TRBV29-1 and TRBJ2-3; weak D call: TRBD2 (6 bases). The CDR3 sequence is 13 residues long. Germline-derived CDR1 and CDR2 are SQVTM and ANQGSEA. With 2 bases removed from V and 6 bases from J, the gap between germline ends came to 12 bases. The chain's CDR3 is CSVESGSADTQYF. The CDR3 DNA reads TGCAGCGTTGAAAGCGGGTCCGCTGATACGCAGTATTTT.

The chain links TRBV28 to TRBJ2-3, with a weak D call TRBD1 (6 bases). Trimming removed 4 bases from V and 1 base from J, with 9 bases in between. Germline V CDR1 and CDR2: MDHEN, SYDVKM. This CDR3 is 14 amino acids long. The CDR3 DNA reads as TGTGCCAGCAGTTCGGGACAAGGCACAGATACGCAGTATTTT. Translating it yields CASSSGQGTDTQYF.

This sequence joins TRBV2 and TRBJ2-5, with no clear D. V gave up 7 bases and J gave up 2 bases, with 8 bases separating them. CDR3 length: 12 residues. CDR1 is SNHLY and CDR2 is FYNNEI in the germline V gene. CDR3 DNA: TGTGCCAGCATGCGGCAGCAAGAGACCCAGTACTTC. This encodes CASMRQQETQYF.

The rearrangement links TRBV4-1 to TRBJ2-5; TRBD2 might be the D (6 bases). The ends were cut back, 0 bases at V and 5 bases at J, with 10 bases in the middle. Germline V lookup: CDR1 MGHRA, CDR2 YSYEKL. The CDR3 totals 14 residues. CDR3 coding DNA: TGCGCCAGCAGCCAAGACGGGAGAAGGGAGACCCAGTACTTC. It translates to CASSQDGRRETQYF.